The T cell receptor beta chain under discussion was sequenced for a study of vaccination and CD4 T cells after COVID-19. As to this clonotype: Antigen specificity is unknown.

Described treatment: roughly 10-day PBMC culture with coronavirus spike peptide pools or control peptides (ViraFEST assay). ViraFEST grew antigen-specific T cells using peptide pools, then sequenced TCRs. Culture of 1.9 million or so PBMCs per well took place with about 10 IU/ml IL-2 and 8.5 to 10 ug/ml peptide pools. CDR3 length: 15 residues. Germline-derived CDR1 and CDR2 are MDHEN and SYDVKM. V lost 4 bases to trimming and J lost 5 bases, with 15 bases between them. An Oncomine TCR Beta short-read assay was used to sequence the DNA from cultured CD4+ T cells. From the PCR reads, TCRdb called clonotypes with MiXCR, one entry per CDR3 protein. In the table there are 10,000 or so distinct CDR3 sequences, more than 70% of which are singletons.

The chain links TRBV28 to TRBJ2-1, with D possibly called TRBD1 or TRBD2 (5 bases each). The sequence derives from a human donor who had recovered from COVID-19. Source material: CD4+ T cells from blood, cultured in vitro. CDR3 in DNA: TGTGCCAGCAGTTCCGCAGCTGGGGGAAACAATGAGCAGTTCTTC. Protein sequence: CASSSAAGGNNEQFF.